The 24 T cell receptor beta chains reported below all come from one sample, sequenced in a study of shared clonotypes between healthy human individuals. Some clones are missing from TCRdb's copy, which holds only in-frame ones; the method was immunoSEQ multiplex PCR. Found here are roughly 2.2 million clones, approximately 90% of them singletons; the top ten hold roughly 0.34%. Sequencing was done on a sample of naive CD4+ T cells from PBMCs. Subset described: CD45RA+ positively selected. These receptors all come from a man between 18 and 29 years old in good health. Some clones in this sample may be carry-over from other donors' samples.

This rearrangement joins TRBV11-2 to TRBJ1-6; 8 bases line up with TRBD1. V shed 2 bases and J 7 bases; nucleotides not matched to a gene: 1. The CDR3 is made up of 14 amino acids. CDR1 and CDR2 (germline): SGHAT, FQNNGV. This CDR3 is CASSLQGANSPLHF. In DNA form, the CDR3 reads TGTGCCAGCAGCTTACAGGGGGCAAATTCACCCCTCCACTTT. Supplemented by reference TRBV11-2 and TRBJ1-6, the full variable domain reads EAGVAQSPRYKIIEKRQSVAFWCNPISGHATLYWYQQILGQGPKLLIQFQNNGVVDDSQLPKDRFSAERLKGVDSTLKIQPAKLEDSAVYLCASSLQGANSPLHFGNGTRLTVT.

The chain links TRBV11-2 to TRBJ2-3; 11 bases match TRBD2. Losses at the gene ends were 6 bases for V and 10 bases for J; bases not matched to a gene: 9. The CDR3 length is 14 residues. Germline CDR1 reads SGHAT; CDR2 reads FQNNGV. CDR3 in DNA: TGTGCCAGCAGATTAACGACTAGCGGGACAGCGCAGTATTTT. Encoded protein: CASRLTTSGTAQYF.

This sequence joins TRBV6-6 and TRBJ1-5; 7 bases are shared with TRBD1. Trimming removed 5 bases from V and 3 bases from J; junction bases left unmatched: 4. This CDR3 is built from 14 residues. Germline V gene lookup returns CDR1 MNHNY and CDR2 SVGAGI (reference sequence). CDR3 amino acids: CASSRDSLNQPQHF. CDR3 coding DNA: TGTGCCAGCAGTCGGGACAGCCTCAATCAGCCCCAGCATTTT.

With respect to this clone: Other DNA sequences in the sample encode the same CDR3. The chain uses TRBV5-4 and TRBJ2-5, with 9 bases matching TRBD1. The CDR3 runs to 15 residues. Germline V gene sequence: CDR1 SGHNT, CDR2 YYREEE (reference sequence). The J segment lost 5 bases and the V segment lost 0 bases, leaving 5 bases of the junction unmatched. The CDR3 loop is CASSLAGQGRETQYF. The CDR3 DNA reads as TGTGCCAGCAGCTTGGCGGGACAGGGCAGGGAGACCCAGTACTTC.

The chain links TRBV7-3 to TRBJ1-1; TRBD1 agrees at 7 bases. The CDR3 contains 14 residues. Germline CDR1 reads SGHTA; CDR2 reads FQGTGA. V lost 5 bases and J lost 1; bases outside the gene matches: 4. The DNA of the CDR3 is TGTGCCAGCAGCGAGACAGGGTGGAACACTGAAGCTTTCTTT. Amino acids: CASSETGWNTEAFF.

The rearrangement uses TRBV7-9 and TRBJ2-5, with D possibly TRBD2 on 5 matching bases. The DNA matches TRBJ2-7 better at its end, which makes the J call doubtful. The CDR3 runs 13 residues. Per germline, CDR1 SEHNR and CDR2 FQNEAQ (reference sequence). The CDR3 protein is CASSLFPAGEQYF. CDR3 nucleotides: TGTGCCAGCAGCTTATTCCCTGCGGGCGAGCAGTACTTC.

CDR3 DNA sequence: TGCAGCGTTGAAGTTAACGAGGGGGCGGATGGCTACACCTTC. This gives the protein CSVEVNEGADGYTF. The chain is built from TRBV29-1 and TRBJ1-2; TRBD1 matches 7 bases. The CDR3 has 14 amino acids. Trimming removed 1 base from V and 6 bases from J; junction bases left unmatched: 8. The germline CDR1 and CDR2 sequences are SQVTM and ANQGSEA.

Points on this clone: The sample holds other DNA sequences that translate to the same CDR3. The CDR3 loop is CASSLTSANTGELFF. In DNA form, the CDR3 reads TGTGCCAGCAGCTTGACCAGTGCGAACACCGGGGAGCTGTTTTTT. The chain links TRBV5-4 to TRBJ2-2; D not resolved. The length of the CDR3 is 15 residues. Germline V CDR1 and CDR2: SGHNT, YYREEE (reference sequence). V lost 1 base, J lost 0 bases, and 7 bases lay in between.

This chain links TRBV5-5 with TRBJ1-2; D is unresolved. Per the germline V gene, CDR1 is SGHKS and CDR2 is YYEKEE (reference sequence). The CDR3 has 15 amino acids. V was clipped by 1 base and J by 7 bases, with 17 bases between them. CDR3 DNA sequence: TGTGCCAGCAGCTTGCTCCGAGAGGGAAAGGCTGGCTACACCTTC. Protein sequence: CASSLLREGKAGYTF.

J is TRBJ2-7 and V is TRBV29-1; TRBD2 matches at 11 bases. The CDR3 spans 13 residues. V shed 6 bases and J 4 bases; nucleotides not matched to a gene: 5. Germline V lookup: CDR1 SQVTM, CDR2 ANQGSEA. CDR3 DNA: TGCAGCGTCCGGGGACTAGCGGTTTACGAGCAGTACTTC. Protein sequence: CSVRGLAVYEQYF.

V gene TRBV2 combines with J gene TRBJ1-4; TRBD1 matches 10 bases. Germline V gives CDR1 SNHLY, CDR2 FYNNEI. V gave up 6 bases and J gave up 7 bases; unmatched junction bases: 5. This CDR3 is 14 amino acids long. The DNA of the CDR3 is TGTGCCAGCAGAGACGACAGGGGGCGTGAAAAACTGTTTTTT. Its translation: CASRDDRGREKLFF.

The chain carries TRBV18 and TRBJ2-3; 7 nucleotides line up with TRBD2. From germline, CDR1 is KGHSH and CDR2 LQKENI. CDR3 size: 17 residues. V dropped 3 bases and J dropped 0; count of bases not matched to a gene: 9. DNA for the CDR3: TGTGCCAGCTCACCTCTGGCCATTAGCGGGAGCACAGATACGCAGTATTTT. Its protein product is CASSPLAISGSTDTQYF.

On this clone itself: This sample includes further DNA sequences coding for the same CDR3. The chain joins TRBV6-1 to TRBJ2-5, with a weak D call TRBD2 (5 bases). The V end was cut by 7 bases, the J end by 4 bases, with 7 bases between. CDR1 and CDR2 (germline): MNHNS, SASEGT. The CDR3 is 11 amino acids. As DNA, the CDR3 is TGTGCCAGCACTGAGGGAGAGACCCAGTACTTC. Its protein is CASTEGETQYF.

This chain uses TRBV13 with TRBJ2-1, with D maybe TRBD2 (5 bases). CDR1 PRHDT and CDR2 FYEKMQ come from the germline V gene (reference sequence). The CDR3 is made up of 13 amino acids. Trimming removed 3 bases at V and 4 bases at J, with 7 bases between. The CDR3 region is CASSFQRYNEQFF. The CDR3 nucleotides read TGTGCCAGCAGCTTTCAGCGGTACAATGAGCAGTTCTTC.

The chain combines TRBV4-3 with TRBJ1-4; no reliable D call. The germline gives CDR1 LGHNA, CDR2 YSLEER. The CDR3 runs 16 residues. Trimming took off 1 base at V and 3 bases at J, with 12 bases between the two ends. The CDR3 is CASSQGLWAANEKLFF. The CDR3 DNA reads TGCGCCAGCAGCCAAGGTTTGTGGGCGGCTAATGAAAAACTGTTTTTT.

V is TRBV6-6 and J is TRBJ2-7, with 8 bases identical to TRBD1. Germline V lookup: CDR1 MNHNY, CDR2 SVGAGI (reference sequence). The CDR3 totals 13 residues. Trimming at V came to 5 bases and at J to 5 bases, leaving 5 bases not matched to a gene. The CDR3 coding sequence is TGTGCCAGCAGTGACAGGGGCCGGAACGAGCAGTACTTC. Encoded protein: CASSDRGRNEQYF.

In the case of this clone: Other DNA sequences from this sample encode an identical CDR3 as well. The genes are TRBV5-1 and TRBJ2-3, with 7 bases lining up with TRBD1. This CDR3 is built from 15 residues. V shed 5 bases, J shed 2 bases, and the junction held 8 bases outside the gene matches. The germline V gene encodes CDR1 SGHRS and CDR2 YFSETQ. CDR3 in DNA: TGCGCCAGCAGTCCAGGGGGTGGAAACACAGATACGCAGTATTTT. It specifies CASSPGGGNTDTQYF.

The chain is built from TRBV5-4 and TRBJ2-3; 8 positions match TRBD1. Germline assignment: CDR1 SGHNT and CDR2 YYREEE (reference sequence). The V segment lost 4 bases and the J segment 3 bases; nucleotides outside the gene matches: 7. The CDR3 extends over 15 amino acids. The CDR3 loop is CASSRGRGLTDTQYF. The DNA of the CDR3 is TGTGCCAGCAGCCGGGGCAGGGGGCTGACAGATACGCAGTATTTT.

As for this clone: Other DNA sequences in the sample encode the same CDR3. The chain couples TRBV5-1 to TRBJ2-3, with D tentatively TRBD1 (6 bases). The V gene's germline CDR1 is SGHRS and CDR2 YFSETQ. The CDR3 has 13 residues. V was shortened by 3 bases and J by 3 bases, with 8 bases between the two germline ends. This CDR3 is CASSYGQTDTQYF. The DNA for the CDR3 is TGCGCCAGCAGCTATGGACAGACAGATACGCAGTATTTT.

The chain has TRBV5-5 and TRBJ1-3; D gene uncertain. The CDR3 is made up of 15 amino acids. V was pared by 0 bases and J by 2 bases, with 9 bases between. Looked up from germline, CDR1 is SGHKS and CDR2 is YYEKEE (reference sequence). The CDR3 loop reads CASSLDSLPGNTIYF. The CDR3 nucleotides read TGTGCCAGCAGCTTGGATAGCTTACCTGGAAACACCATATATTTT.

The DNA of the CDR3 is TGTGCCTGGAGTGAGGGAAGCGAGCAGTACTTC. Amino acids: CAWSEGSEQYF. The V call is TRBV30, the J call TRBJ2-5; D uncertain. The J call may be mistaken, given a closer DNA end match to TRBJ2-7. In germline, CDR1 is GTSNPN, CDR2 SVGIG (reference sequence). This CDR3 region has 11 residues.

The gene calls are TRBV9 and TRBJ2-3; D gene ambiguous. The CDR3 sequence is 14 residues long. The germline V gene has CDR1 SGDLS and CDR2 YYNGEE. Trimming cost V 3 bases and J 4 bases, with 12 bases left between them. The CDR3 bases are TGTGCCAGCAGCGATAACCGGGCTTCAGATACGCAGTATTTT. This gives the protein CASSDNRASDTQYF.

This sequence joins TRBV6-1 and TRBJ2-4; weak D call: TRBD2 (6 bases). V was trimmed by 2 bases and J by 7 bases, leaving 12 bases between them. This CDR3 contains 14 residues. Looked up from germline, CDR1 is MNHNS and CDR2 is SASEGT. CDR3 sequence reads: CASSELGGGNIQYF. The CDR3 bases are TGTGCCAGCAGTGAACTCGGGGGAGGTAACATTCAGTACTTC.

This chain connects TRBV6-1 to TRBJ1-5, with D unclear. The germline V gene encodes CDR1 MNHNS and CDR2 SASEGT. The V end lost 5 bases, the J end lost 7 bases, and 12 bases lay between the germline ends. This CDR3 region has 13 residues. The CDR3 loop reads CASSTDPEQPQHF. CDR3 sequence (DNA): TGTGCCAGCAGTACGGATCCGGAACAGCCCCAGCATTTT.